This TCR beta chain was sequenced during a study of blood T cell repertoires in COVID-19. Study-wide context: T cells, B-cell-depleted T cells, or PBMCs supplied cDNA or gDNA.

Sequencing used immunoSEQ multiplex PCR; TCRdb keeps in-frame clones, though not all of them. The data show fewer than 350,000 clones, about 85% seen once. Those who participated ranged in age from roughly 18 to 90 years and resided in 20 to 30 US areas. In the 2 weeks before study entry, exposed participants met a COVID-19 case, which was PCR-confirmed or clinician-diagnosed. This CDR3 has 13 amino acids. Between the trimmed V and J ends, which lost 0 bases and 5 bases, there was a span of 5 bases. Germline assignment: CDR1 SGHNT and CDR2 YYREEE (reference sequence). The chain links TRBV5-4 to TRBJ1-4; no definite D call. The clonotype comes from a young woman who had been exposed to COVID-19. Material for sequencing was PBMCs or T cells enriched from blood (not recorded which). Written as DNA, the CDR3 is TGTGCCAGCAGCTTGGCCCTGAATGAAAAACTGTTTTTT. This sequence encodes CASSLALNEKLFF. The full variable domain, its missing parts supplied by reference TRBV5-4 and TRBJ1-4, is ETGVTQSPTHLIKTRGQQVTLRCSSQSGHNTVSWYQQALGQGPQFIFQYYREEENGRGNFPPRFSGLQFPNYSSELNVNALELDDSALYLCASSLALNEKLFFGSGTQLSVL.